This TCR beta chain emerged from a study of T-cell memory formation after mild COVID-19. Whole-study results and caveats: Cross-reactive memory appears to have joined, as suggested by some responding clones showing up in pre-infection memory.

This clonotype was detected a few times. Its target is unknown. The germline V and J ends were trimmed by 2 bases and 7 bases, with 15 bases remaining between them. Germline V lookup: CDR1 SNHLY, CDR2 FYNNEI. CDR3 length equals 15 residues. A single record per CDR3 protein comes from TCRdb applying MiXCR to the 5' RACE reads. In the table there are 170,000 or so distinct CDR3 sequences, 20% to 25% of which are singletons. The chain links TRBV2 to TRBJ2-1; TRBD1 or TRBD2 may be the D gene (5 bases each). The sequence came from an adult woman who had mild COVID-19 (a few samples of this study predate the infection). Cell type and time point are not known. The sequenced material came from PBMCs or a T cell subset sorted from them (not recorded which). CDR3 nucleotide sequence: TGTGCCAGCAGTGAACTTGAGGGGCGGACGAATGAGCAGTTCTTC. Residues: CASSELEGRTNEQFF.